A selection of T cell receptor beta chains follows, all from one sample in a study of technical replicates of blood from a few donors. Data came from immunoSEQ multiplex PCR; TCRdb stores just in-frame clones and leaves some out. Among over 70,000 clones, more than 85% were seen once, and the ten largest hold approximately 5%. Sequencing was performed on PBMCs. The receptors were gathered from a human donor in good health. Some clones in this sample may be carry-over from other donors' samples. Both conserved end residues are part of each CDR3. The D gene is left open where the match is weak.

J gene	D gene	V gene	CDR3 DNA	CDR3 protein
TRBJ2-7	TRBD2	TRBV19	TGTGCCAGTAGTATAAGCGGGGGAAGCTTCTACGAGCAGTACTTC	CASSISGGSFYEQYF
TRBJ2-5	TRBD2	TRBV4-2	TGTGCCAGCAGCCAAGGTGTAGCGGGGGGGGTCGAGACCCAGTACTTC	CASSQGVAGGVETQYF
TRBJ1-2	NA	TRBV7-2	TGTGCCAGCAGCTTAGACGGAGGCGAGCCGGGCTATGGCTACACCTTC	CASSLDGGEPGYGYTF
TRBJ1-1	NA	TRBV9	TGTGCCAGCAGCGCAACACAGGGTTGGGGGACTGAAGCTTTCTTT	CASSATQGWGTEAFF
TRBJ1-2	NA	TRBV4-3	TGCGCCAGCAGCCCCCTAGCGGGGTTCTATGGCTACACCTTC	CASSPLAGFYGYTF
TRBJ2-3	NA	TRBV7-2	TGTGCCAGCAAACTAGCCGGCACAGATACGCAGTATTTT	CASKLAGTDTQYF
TRBJ2-1	TRBD1	TRBV7-3	TGTGCCAGCAGCTTCGCAGGGGGCTTCAATGAGCAGTTCTTC	CASSFAGGFNEQFF
TRBJ2-7	TRBD2	TRBV10-3	TGTGCCATCGCACCCTTTAGCGGGAGCACCTACGAGCAGTACTTC	CAIAPFSGSTYEQYF
TRBJ2-1	TRBD2	TRBV6-4	TGTGCCAGCAGTGACGGCGGGGGGGCTGGTGAGCAGTTCTTC	CASSDGGGAGEQFF
TRBJ2-1	TRBD2	TRBV18	TGTGCCAGCTCACTAGGACTAGCGGGAGGGTACAATGAGCAGTTCTTC	CASSLGLAGGYNEQFF
TRBJ1-5	NA	TRBV27	TGTGCCAGCAGTTCGGCGGGGTCGGATGGCAATCAGCCCCAGCATTTT	CASSSAGSDGNQPQHF